Each of the 3 T cell receptor beta chains below was sequenced from the same sample in a study of cytomegalovirus exposure and HLA in healthy donors. PCR primers comprised 60 Vbeta and 13 Jbeta primers. Clones were read by immunoSEQ multiplex PCR, and TCRdb kept only the in-frame ones, dropping some. The sample holds 200,000 or so clones, around 86% seen once. Sample: PBMCs. These TCRs come from a man younger than 45 in good health and CMV-seronegative.

The rearrangement joins TRBV19 to TRBJ2-3; D gene unclear. The CDR3 totals 13 residues. CDR1 and CDR2 from the germline V gene are LNHDA and SQIVND (reference sequence). Trimming took off 3 bases at V and 1 base at J, with 5 bases between the two ends. CDR3 in amino acids: CASSIQGTDTQYF. In DNA form, the CDR3 reads TGTGCCAGTAGTATCCAGGGCACAGATACGCAGTATTTT.

Turning to this clone: The junction departs from germline at one end; a sequencing error may be responsible. CDR3: CASSQVAGEGFWSDF. For the CDR3, the DNA is TGCGCCAGCAGCCAGGTAGCGGGAGAAGGGTTTTGGAGCGACTTC. This chain connects TRBV4-1 to TRBJ2-5, with 9 bases aligning to TRBD2. Germline assignment: CDR1 MGHRA and CDR2 YSYEKL. The length of the CDR3 is 15 residues.

This clone was found a few times. This chain uses TRBV28 with TRBJ2-7; D is undetermined. Germline CDR1 is MDHEN and CDR2 is SYDVKM. The CDR3 totals 12 residues. V lost 7 bases and J lost 3, with 10 bases in between. The DNA of the CDR3 is TGTGCCAGCAAATCAGGCGTCTACGAGCAGTACTTC. It translates to CASKSGVYEQYF.